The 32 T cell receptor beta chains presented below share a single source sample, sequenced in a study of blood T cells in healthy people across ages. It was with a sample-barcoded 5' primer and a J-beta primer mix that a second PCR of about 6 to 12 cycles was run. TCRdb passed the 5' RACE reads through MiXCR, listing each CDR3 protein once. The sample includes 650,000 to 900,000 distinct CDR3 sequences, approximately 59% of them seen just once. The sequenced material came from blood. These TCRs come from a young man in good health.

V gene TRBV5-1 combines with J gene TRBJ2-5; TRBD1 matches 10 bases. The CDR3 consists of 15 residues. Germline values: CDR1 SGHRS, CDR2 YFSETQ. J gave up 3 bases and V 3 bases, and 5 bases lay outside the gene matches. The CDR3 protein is CASSSGQGTKETQYF. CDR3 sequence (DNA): TGCGCCAGCAGCTCGGGACAGGGGACGAAAGAGACCCAGTACTTC.

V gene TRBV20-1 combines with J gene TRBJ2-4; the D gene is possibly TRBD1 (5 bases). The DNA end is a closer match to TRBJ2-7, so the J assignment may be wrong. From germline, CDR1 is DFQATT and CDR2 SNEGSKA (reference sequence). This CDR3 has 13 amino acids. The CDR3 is CSAKRTDTYEQYF. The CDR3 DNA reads TGCAGTGCTAAGAGAACGGACACCTACGAGCAGTACTTC.

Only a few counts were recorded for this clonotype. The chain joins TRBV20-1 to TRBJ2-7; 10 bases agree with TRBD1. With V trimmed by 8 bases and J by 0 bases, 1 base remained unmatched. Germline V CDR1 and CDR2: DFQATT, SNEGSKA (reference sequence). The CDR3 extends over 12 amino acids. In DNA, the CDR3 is TGCAGTTGGACAGGGGGCTCCTACGAGCAGTACTTC. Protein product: CSWTGGSYEQYF.

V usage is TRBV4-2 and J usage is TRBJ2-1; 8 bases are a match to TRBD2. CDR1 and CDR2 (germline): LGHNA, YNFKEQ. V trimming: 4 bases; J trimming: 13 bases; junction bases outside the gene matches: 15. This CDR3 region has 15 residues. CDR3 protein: CASSPAGGHQETQFF. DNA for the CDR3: TGTGCCAGCAGCCCCGCGGGGGGCCATCAAGAGACCCAGTTCTTC.

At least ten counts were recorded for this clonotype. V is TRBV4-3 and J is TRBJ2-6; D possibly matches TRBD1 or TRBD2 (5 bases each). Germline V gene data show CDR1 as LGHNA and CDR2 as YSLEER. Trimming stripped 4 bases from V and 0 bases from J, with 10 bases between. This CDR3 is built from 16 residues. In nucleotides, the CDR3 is TGCGCCAGCAGCCCGGAGGACATCTCTGGGGCCAACGTCCTGACTTTC. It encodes CASSPEDISGANVLTF.

The CDR3 DNA is TGTGCCACCAGCGAGGACAGGGCGTCATACACCGGGGAGCTGTTTTTT. The encoded protein is CATSEDRASYTGELFF. This chain connects TRBV15 to TRBJ2-2; 8 positions agree with TRBD1. Unmatched junction bases numbered 8, after V lost 5 bases and J lost 3 bases. The CDR3 loop spans 16 amino acids. Germline V gives CDR1 LNHNV, CDR2 YYDKDF (reference sequence). The full variable domain, in which reference TRBV15 and TRBJ2-2 provide the parts outside the CDR3, is DAMVIQNPRYQVTQFGKPVTLSCSQTLNHNVMYWYQQKSSQAPKLLFHYYDKDFNNEADTPDNFQSRRPNTSFCFLDIRSPGLGDTAMYLCATSEDRASYTGELFFGEGSRLTVL.

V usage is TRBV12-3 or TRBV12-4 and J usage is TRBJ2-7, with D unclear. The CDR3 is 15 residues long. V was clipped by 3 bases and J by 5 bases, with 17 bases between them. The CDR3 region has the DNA TGTGCCAGCAGTTTCCAGGTCATATCCCGTGACGAGCAGTACTTC. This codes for CASSFQVISRDEQYF.

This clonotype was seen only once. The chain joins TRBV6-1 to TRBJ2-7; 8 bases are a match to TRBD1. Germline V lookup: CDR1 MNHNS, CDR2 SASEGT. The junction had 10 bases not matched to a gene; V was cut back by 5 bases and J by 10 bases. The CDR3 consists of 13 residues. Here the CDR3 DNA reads TGTGCCAGCAGTAGAGACAGGGGTTGGCCCCAGTACTTC. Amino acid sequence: CASSRDRGWPQYF.

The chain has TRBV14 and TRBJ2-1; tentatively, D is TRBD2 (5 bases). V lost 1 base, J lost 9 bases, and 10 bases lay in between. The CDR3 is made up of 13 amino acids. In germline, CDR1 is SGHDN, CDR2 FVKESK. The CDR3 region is CASSQGRLGEQFF. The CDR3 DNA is TGTGCCAGCAGCCAAGGGAGGCTGGGTGAGCAGTTCTTC.

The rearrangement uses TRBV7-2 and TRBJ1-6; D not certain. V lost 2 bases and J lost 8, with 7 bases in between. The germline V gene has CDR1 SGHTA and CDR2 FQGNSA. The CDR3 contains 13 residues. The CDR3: CASSLQEHSPLHF. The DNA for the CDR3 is TGTGCCAGCAGCTTACAGGAACATTCACCCCTCCACTTT.

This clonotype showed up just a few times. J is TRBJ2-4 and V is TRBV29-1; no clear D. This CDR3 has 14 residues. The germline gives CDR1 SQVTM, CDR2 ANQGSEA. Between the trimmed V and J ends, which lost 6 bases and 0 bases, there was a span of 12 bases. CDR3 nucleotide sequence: TGCAGCGTCCGGACCTTATTAGCCAAAAACATTCAGTACTTC. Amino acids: CSVRTLLAKNIQYF.

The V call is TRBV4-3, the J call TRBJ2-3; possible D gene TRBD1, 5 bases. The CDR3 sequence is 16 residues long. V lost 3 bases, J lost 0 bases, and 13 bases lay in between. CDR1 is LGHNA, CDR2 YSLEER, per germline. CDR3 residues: CASSHAGSFSTDTQYF. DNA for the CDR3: TGCGCCAGCAGCCACGCAGGGTCATTCAGCACAGATACGCAGTATTTT.

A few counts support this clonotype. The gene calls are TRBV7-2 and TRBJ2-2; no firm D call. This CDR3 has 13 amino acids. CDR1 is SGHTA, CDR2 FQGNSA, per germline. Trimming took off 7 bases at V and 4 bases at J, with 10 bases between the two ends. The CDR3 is CASTRDLTGELFF. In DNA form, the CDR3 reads TGTGCCAGCACCCGAGACCTCACCGGGGAGCTGTTTTTT.

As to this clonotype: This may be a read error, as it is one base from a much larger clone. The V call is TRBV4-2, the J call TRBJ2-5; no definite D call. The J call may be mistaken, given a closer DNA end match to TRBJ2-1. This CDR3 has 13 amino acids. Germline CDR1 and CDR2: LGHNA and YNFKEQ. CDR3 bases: TGTGCCAGCAGCCGTTTGGTACAAGAGACCCAGTTCTTC. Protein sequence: CASSRLVQETQFF.

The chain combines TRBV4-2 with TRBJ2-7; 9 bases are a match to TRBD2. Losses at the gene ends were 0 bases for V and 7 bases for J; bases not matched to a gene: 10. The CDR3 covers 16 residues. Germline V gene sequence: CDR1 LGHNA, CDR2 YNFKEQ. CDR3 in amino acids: CASSQEDSGGVGEQYF. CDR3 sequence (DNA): TGTGCCAGCAGCCAAGAGGATAGCGGGGGAGTGGGTGAGCAGTACTTC.

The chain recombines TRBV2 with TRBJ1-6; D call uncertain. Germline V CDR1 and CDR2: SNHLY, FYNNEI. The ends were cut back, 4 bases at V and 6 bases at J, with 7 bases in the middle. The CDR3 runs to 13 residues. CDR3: CASSVRVNSPLHF. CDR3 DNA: TGTGCCAGCAGTGTGCGTGTTAATTCACCCCTCCACTTT.

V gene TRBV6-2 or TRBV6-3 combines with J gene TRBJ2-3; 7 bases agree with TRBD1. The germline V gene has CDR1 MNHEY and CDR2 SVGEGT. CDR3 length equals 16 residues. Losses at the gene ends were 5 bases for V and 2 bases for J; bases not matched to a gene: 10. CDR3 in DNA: TGTGCCAGCAGTACGCCCACGACAGGGTACACAGATACGCAGTATTTT. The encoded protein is CASSTPTTGYTDTQYF.

Here the CDR3 DNA reads TGTGCCAGCAGTACCCTGGGCGGGCGTTCCTACAATGAGCAGTACTTC. Translating gives CASSTLGGRSYNEQYF. The V call is TRBV28, the J call TRBJ2-1, with D tentatively TRBD2 (5 bases). The J call may be wrong; the DNA end is better matched by TRBJ2-7. CDR1 and CDR2 from the germline V gene are MDHEN and SYDVKM. The length of the CDR3 is 16 residues.

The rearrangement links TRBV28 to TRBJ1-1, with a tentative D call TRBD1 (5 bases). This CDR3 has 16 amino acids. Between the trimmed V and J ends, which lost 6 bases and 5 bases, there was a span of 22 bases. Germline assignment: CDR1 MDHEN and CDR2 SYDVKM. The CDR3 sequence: CASSYREVGGRTEAFF. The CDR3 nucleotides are TGTGCCAGCAGCTACCGAGAGGTGGGGGGGAGGACTGAAGCTTTCTTT.

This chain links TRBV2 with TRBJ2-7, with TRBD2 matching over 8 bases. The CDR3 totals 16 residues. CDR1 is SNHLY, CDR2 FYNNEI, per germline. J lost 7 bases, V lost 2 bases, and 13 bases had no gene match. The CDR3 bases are TGTGCCAGCAGTGAAAGCCTAGCGGGTAACCAAGGGGAGCAGTACTTC. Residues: CASSESLAGNQGEQYF.

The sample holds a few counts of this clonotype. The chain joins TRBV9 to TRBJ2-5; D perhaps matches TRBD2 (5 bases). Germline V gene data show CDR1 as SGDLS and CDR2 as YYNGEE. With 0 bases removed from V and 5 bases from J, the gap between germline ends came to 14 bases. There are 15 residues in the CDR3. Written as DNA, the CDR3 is TGTGCCAGCAGCGTAGATCGGGGAGCCAGGGAGACCCAGTACTTC. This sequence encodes CASSVDRGARETQYF.

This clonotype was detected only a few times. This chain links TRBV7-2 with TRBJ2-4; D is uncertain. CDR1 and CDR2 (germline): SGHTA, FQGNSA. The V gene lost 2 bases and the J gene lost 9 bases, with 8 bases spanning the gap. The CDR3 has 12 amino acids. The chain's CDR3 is CASSLSPGIQYF. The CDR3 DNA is TGTGCCAGCAGCTTATCACCCGGCATTCAGTACTTC.

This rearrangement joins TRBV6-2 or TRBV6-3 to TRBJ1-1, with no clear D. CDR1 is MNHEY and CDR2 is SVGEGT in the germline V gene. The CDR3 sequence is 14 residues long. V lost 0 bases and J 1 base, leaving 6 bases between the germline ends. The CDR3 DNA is TGTGCCAGCAGTTACTCAGCTGAGAACACTGAAGCTTTCTTT. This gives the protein CASSYSAENTEAFF.

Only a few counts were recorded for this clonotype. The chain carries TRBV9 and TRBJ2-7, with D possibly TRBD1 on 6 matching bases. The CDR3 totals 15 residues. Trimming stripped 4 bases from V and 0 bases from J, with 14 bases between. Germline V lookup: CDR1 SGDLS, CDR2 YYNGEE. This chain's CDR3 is CASSLTGTPSYEQYF. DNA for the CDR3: TGTGCCAGCAGCTTAACCGGGACACCCTCCTACGAGCAGTACTTC. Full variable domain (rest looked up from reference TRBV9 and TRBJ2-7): DSGVTQTPKHLITATGQRVTLRCSPRSGDLSVYWYQQSLDQGLQFLIQYYNGEERAKGNILERFSAQQFPDLHSELNLSSLELGDSALYFCASSLTGTPSYEQYFGPGTRLTVT.

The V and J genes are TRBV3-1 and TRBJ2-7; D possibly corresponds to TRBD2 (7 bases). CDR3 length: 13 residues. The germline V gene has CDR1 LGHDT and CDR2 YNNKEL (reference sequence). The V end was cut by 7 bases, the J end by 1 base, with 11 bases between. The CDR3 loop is CASIGGPSYEQYF. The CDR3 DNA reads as TGTGCCAGCATCGGGGGGCCGTCCTACGAGCAGTACTTC.

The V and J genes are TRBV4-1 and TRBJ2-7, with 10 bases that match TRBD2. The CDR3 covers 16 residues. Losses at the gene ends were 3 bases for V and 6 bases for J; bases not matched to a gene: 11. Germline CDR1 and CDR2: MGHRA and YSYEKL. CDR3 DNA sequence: TGCGCCAGCAGCCATCCCTCTAGCGGGGGTTCACCCGAGCAGTACTTC. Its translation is CASSHPSSGGSPEQYF.

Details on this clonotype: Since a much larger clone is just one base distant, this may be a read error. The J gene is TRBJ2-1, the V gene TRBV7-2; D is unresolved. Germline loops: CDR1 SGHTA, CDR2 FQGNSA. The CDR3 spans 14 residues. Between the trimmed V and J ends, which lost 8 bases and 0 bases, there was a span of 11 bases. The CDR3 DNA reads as TGTGCCAGCGCGGCCGGCCGCTCCTACAATGAGCAGTTCTTC. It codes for CASAAGRSYNEQFF.

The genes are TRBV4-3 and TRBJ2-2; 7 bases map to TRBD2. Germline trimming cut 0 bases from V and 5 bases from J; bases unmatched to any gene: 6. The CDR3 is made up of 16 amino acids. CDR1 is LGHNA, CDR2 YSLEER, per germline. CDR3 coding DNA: TGCGCCAGCAGCCAAGAACTAGCGTCGGTGACCGGGGAGCTGTTTTTT. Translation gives CASSQELASVTGELFF.

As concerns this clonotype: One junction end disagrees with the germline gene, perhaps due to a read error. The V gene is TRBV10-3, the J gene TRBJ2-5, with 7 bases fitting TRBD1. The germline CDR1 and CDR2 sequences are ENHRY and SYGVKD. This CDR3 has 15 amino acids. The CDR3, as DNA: TGTGCCATCAGTGACACAGGGGAAATCCAAGAGACCCTGTACTTC. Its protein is CAISDTGEIQETLYF.

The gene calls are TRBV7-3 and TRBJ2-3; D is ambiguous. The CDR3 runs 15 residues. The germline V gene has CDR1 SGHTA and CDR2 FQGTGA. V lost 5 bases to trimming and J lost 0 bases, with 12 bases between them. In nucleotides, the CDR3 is TGTGCCAGCAGCCCAGGCGTTGGTAGCACAGATACGCAGTATTTT. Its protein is CASSPGVGSTDTQYF.

CDR3 sequence (DNA): TGCGCCAGCAGCGACGGACAGGGGTACTGGTACGAGCAGTACTTC. Translation gives CASSDGQGYWYEQYF. This chain links TRBV5-1 with TRBJ2-4, with TRBD1 identical over 9 bases. The J call may be mistaken, given a closer DNA end match to TRBJ2-7. The germline gives CDR1 SGHRS, CDR2 YFSETQ. This CDR3 region has 15 residues.

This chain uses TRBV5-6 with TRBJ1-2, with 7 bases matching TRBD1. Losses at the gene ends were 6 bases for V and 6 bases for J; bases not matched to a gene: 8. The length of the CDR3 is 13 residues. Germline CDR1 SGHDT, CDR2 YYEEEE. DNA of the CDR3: TGTGCCAGCACCGAGACAGGGAGGGATGGCTACACCTTC. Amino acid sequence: CASTETGRDGYTF.